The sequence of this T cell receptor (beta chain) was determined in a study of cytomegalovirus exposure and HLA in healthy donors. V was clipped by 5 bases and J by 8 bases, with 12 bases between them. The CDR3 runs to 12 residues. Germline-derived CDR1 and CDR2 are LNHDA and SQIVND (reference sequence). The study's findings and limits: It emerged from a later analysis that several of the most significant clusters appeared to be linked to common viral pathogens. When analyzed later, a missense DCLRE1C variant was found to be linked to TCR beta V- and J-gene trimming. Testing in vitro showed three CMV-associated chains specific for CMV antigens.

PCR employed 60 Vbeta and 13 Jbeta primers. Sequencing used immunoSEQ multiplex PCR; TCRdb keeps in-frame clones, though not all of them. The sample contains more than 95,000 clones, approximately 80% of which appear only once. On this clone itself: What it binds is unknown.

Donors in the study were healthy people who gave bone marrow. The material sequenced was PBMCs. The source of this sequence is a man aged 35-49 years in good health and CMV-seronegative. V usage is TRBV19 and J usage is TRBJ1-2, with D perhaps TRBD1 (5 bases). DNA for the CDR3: TGTGCCAGTAGTCTGGAGGAGGGGGGCTACACCTTC. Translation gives CASSLEEGGYTF.